The 12 T cell receptor beta chains listed next were all sequenced from one sample in a study of CD8 T cells in ankylosing spondylitis. General study results and limits: In ankylosing spondylitis blood, a motif of about 8 highly homologous TCR beta variants appeared characteristic.

Their antigen targets remain unknown. TCRdb itself ran the 5' RACE reads through MiXCR, one entry per CDR3 protein. Of hundreds of thousands of distinct CDR3 sequences listed, roughly a quarter were seen once; the top ten hold roughly 1%. Source material: blood, either unsorted or a sorted T cell fraction (not recorded which). Receptors were obtained from a male donor with ankylosing spondylitis.

In this sample, this clonotype turned up a few times. The J gene is TRBJ2-3, the V gene TRBV29-1; TRBD2 is a possible D gene (6 bases). Trimming removed 0 bases at V and 6 bases at J, with 13 bases between. The CDR3 covers 14 residues. Germline loops: CDR1 SQVTM, CDR2 ANQGSEA. DNA of the CDR3: TGCAGCGTTGAAGACCTCGGGGGAGATGATACGCAGTATTTT. It codes for CSVEDLGGDDTQYF.

This clonotype occurred many times. The chain has TRBV4-2 and TRBJ2-5; no firm D call. Per the germline V gene, CDR1 is LGHNA and CDR2 is YNFKEQ. CDR3 length: 12 residues. The V and J ends lost 0 bases and 2 bases respectively, with 1 base between them. The DNA for the CDR3 is TGTGCCAGCAGCCAAGATCAAGAGACCCAGTACTTC. It translates to CASSQDQETQYF.

In its sample, this clonotype was seen a few times. The genes are TRBV3-1 and TRBJ1-6, with 7 bases that match TRBD1. Trimming took 1 base from V and 8 from J; bases not matched to a gene: 5. The CDR3 totals 15 residues. The germline CDR1 and CDR2 sequences are LGHDT and YNNKEL (reference sequence). The chain's CDR3 is CASSQGLTGDSPLHF. As DNA, the CDR3 is TGTGCCAGCAGCCAAGGTCTTACAGGGGATTCACCCCTCCACTTT.

A few counts support this clonotype. V usage is TRBV9 and J usage is TRBJ2-7; either TRBD1 or TRBD2 may supply D (6 bases each). The CDR3 extends over 15 amino acids. Germline assignment: CDR1 SGDLS and CDR2 YYNGEE. The V gene lost 6 bases and the J gene lost 6 bases, with 22 bases spanning the gap. The CDR3: CASTKPGAPAREQYF. The CDR3 DNA reads as TGTGCCAGCACCAAACCGGGGGCACCTGCTCGCGAGCAGTACTTC. The full variable domain, in which reference TRBV9 and TRBJ2-7 provide the parts outside the CDR3, is DSGVTQTPKHLITATGQRVTLRCSPRSGDLSVYWYQQSLDQGLQFLIQYYNGEERAKGNILERFSAQQFPDLHSELNLSSLELGDSALYFCASTKPGAPAREQYFGPGTRLTVT.

The V gene is TRBV20-1, the J gene TRBJ2-1; the D gene could be TRBD1 or TRBD2 (5 bases each). Germline values: CDR1 DFQATT, CDR2 SNEGSKA (reference sequence). CDR3 length: 16 amino acids. The germline V and J ends were trimmed by 0 bases and 4 bases, with 16 bases remaining between them. CDR3 in amino acids: CSARDEGNTQYNEQFF. CDR3 DNA sequence: TGCAGTGCTAGAGATGAGGGGAATACTCAGTACAATGAGCAGTTCTTC.

The chain links TRBV24-1 to TRBJ1-2; TRBD1 aligns across 8 bases. The V segment lost 4 bases and the J segment 8 bases; nucleotides outside the gene matches: 14. The CDR3 is 16 residues long. CDR1 KGHDR and CDR2 SFDVKD come from the germline V gene. The CDR3, as DNA: TGTGCCACCAGTGACCCGGCAGGGGACAGGATGGAAGGCTACACCTTC. It codes for CATSDPAGDRMEGYTF.

This clonotype was counted between two and nine times. V gene TRBV19 combines with J gene TRBJ2-5; 11 nucleotides agree with TRBD2. V dropped 6 bases and J dropped 0; count of bases not matched to a gene: 3. Germline V gene data show CDR1 as LNHDA and CDR2 as SQIVND (reference sequence). The CDR3 runs to 15 residues. CDR3 DNA sequence: TGTGCCAGTAGCCGACTAGCGGGGTACCAAGAGACCCAGTACTTC. This codes for CASSRLAGYQETQYF.

Notes on this clonotype: The CDR3 carries no conserved terminal phenylalanine or tryptophan, so it likely arises from a read error. It is unclear where the CDR3 begins or ends on the DNA, so no DNA is shown, and the CDR3 is as TCRdb lists it. The chain combines TRBV10-1 with TRBJ2-7; the table's D call of TRBD2 was not tested on the DNA. From its first to its last residue, the CDR3 has 12 amino acids. Germline V lookup: CDR1 WNHNN, CDR2 SYGVQD (reference sequence). CDR3 amino acids: CASTTPGLAGEI.

The V gene is TRBV24-1, the J gene TRBJ2-3, with D tentatively TRBD1 (5 bases). The CDR3 sequence is 16 residues long. CDR1 is KGHDR and CDR2 is SFDVKD in the germline V gene. Trimming left V 1 base short and J 2 bases short, with 12 bases between. CDR3 nucleotide sequence: TGTGCCACCAGTGATTTTGGACAAGAAAACACAGATACGCAGTATTTT. Amino acids: CATSDFGQENTDTQYF.

The V and J genes are TRBV3-1 and TRBJ1-6, with 10 nucleotides matching TRBD1. CDR3 size: 16 residues. CDR1 and CDR2 from the germline V gene are LGHDT and YNNKEL (reference sequence). V lost 4 bases to trimming and J lost 7 bases; unmatched junction nucleotides: 7. CDR3 in DNA: TGTGCCAGCAGCCGGGGGACAGGGGCGAGGAATTCACCCCTCCACTTT. Translation gives CASSRGTGARNSPLHF. Using reference TRBV3-1 and TRBJ1-6 for the parts outside the CDR3, the full variable domain is DTAVSQTPKYLVTQMGNDKSIKCEQNLGHDTMYWYKQDSKKFLKIMFSYNNKELIINETVPNRFSPKSPDKAHLNLHINSLELGDSAVYFCASSRGTGARNSPLHFGNGTRLTVT.

The rearrangement links TRBV6-2 or TRBV6-3 to TRBJ2-5, with 10 bases identical to TRBD1. Per germline, CDR1 MNHEY and CDR2 SVGEGT. This CDR3 has 16 amino acids. V gave up 4 bases and J gave up 2 bases; unmatched junction bases: 7. CDR3 loop: CASSFLRDRGQETQYF. The CDR3 DNA reads TGTGCCAGCAGTTTCCTCCGGGACAGGGGACAAGAGACCCAGTACTTC.

This clonotype was counted a few times. The chain links TRBV20-1 to TRBJ1-4; no firm D call. The CDR3 sequence is 14 residues long. Trimming removed 5 bases at V and 4 bases at J, with 14 bases between. The germline gives CDR1 DFQATT, CDR2 SNEGSKA (reference sequence). In DNA, the CDR3 is TGCAGTGCTTTATTACCGGGAGTTAATGAAAAACTGTTTTTT. Translated: CSALLPGVNEKLFF.